The clone carrying this T cell receptor (beta chain) was counted a few times. This entry is derived from a study of blood T cells in healthy people across ages. Per the germline V gene, CDR1 is SGHTA and CDR2 is FQGNSA. The ends were cut back, 2 bases at V and 10 bases at J, with 10 bases in the middle. This CDR3 spans 12 amino acids. Sample-barcoded 5' priming and a J-beta primer mix drove a second PCR of roughly 7 to 11 cycles. TCRdb processed the 5' RACE reads anew with MiXCR; each CDR3 protein has one entry. In the table there are 800,000 to 950,000 distinct CDR3 sequences, 35% to 40% of which are singletons.

Sequenced material: blood. The sequence was obtained from a man between 18 and 35 years old in good health. The chain combines TRBV7-2 with TRBJ2-3; no definite D call. CDR3 in amino acids: CASSLPVGAQYF. In DNA, the CDR3 is TGTGCCAGCAGCTTACCTGTAGGCGCGCAGTATTTT.